One sample yielded the 15 T cell receptor beta chains listed below, sequenced in a study of T-cell memory formation after mild COVID-19. TCRdb ran MiXCR on the 5' RACE reads and lists one entry per CDR3 protein. The profile shows some 260,000 distinct CDR3 sequences, about 17% of them singletons. Sample: PBMCs or a T cell subset sorted from them (not recorded which). The source of these receptors is a man younger than 35 who had mild COVID-19 (a few samples of this study predate the infection). Cell type and time point are not known.

This clonotype showed up just a few times. The rearrangement joins TRBV5-1 to TRBJ2-1, with 9 bases that match TRBD2. CDR1 and CDR2 (germline): SGHRS, YFSETQ. The CDR3 covers 14 residues. With 0 bases clipped from V and 10 bases from J, the junction kept 5 bases outside the gene matches. The CDR3 sequence: CASSLVGLAKEQFF. DNA for the CDR3: TGCGCCAGCAGCTTGGTGGGACTAGCAAAGGAGCAGTTCTTC.

The rearrangement joins TRBV6-5 to TRBJ2-4, with D perhaps TRBD1 (6 bases). CDR1 and CDR2 from the germline V gene are MNHEY and SVGAGI. The CDR3 loop spans 14 amino acids. V was shortened by 6 bases and J by 9 bases, with 18 bases between the two germline ends. CDR3 nucleotide sequence: TGTGCCAGCAGCCCGGGCAGGGGAGAGTCCATTCAGTACTTC. Translated, it gives CASSPGRGESIQYF.

This clonotype has more than one count but fewer than ten. This rearrangement joins TRBV29-1 to TRBJ1-2; unclear D gene. The CDR3 totals 13 residues. Germline CDR1 SQVTM, CDR2 ANQGSEA. Deletions cut 4 bases from V and 6 bases from J, with 15 bases between. CDR3 nucleotides: TGCAGCGTTGCAACCACAATCGATAATGGCTACACCTTC. Encoded protein: CSVATTIDNGYTF.

This clonotype was seen at least ten times. V gene TRBV6-2 or TRBV6-3 combines with J gene TRBJ2-3; a possible D gene is TRBD2 (6 bases). V was shortened by 7 bases and J by 3 bases, with 11 bases between the two germline ends. CDR3 length: 13 amino acids. The V gene's germline CDR1 is MNHEY and CDR2 SVGEGT. CDR3 bases: TGTGCCAGCAAGGCGAGCGGGACAGATACGCAGTATTTT. As protein: CASKASGTDTQYF.

The chain is built from TRBV29-1 and TRBJ2-5, with 9 bases that match TRBD1. The CDR3 runs 14 residues. The germline CDR1 and CDR2 sequences are SQVTM and ANQGSEA. Trimming took 5 bases from V and 4 from J; bases not matched to a gene: 8. CDR3 in amino acids: CSVRTGARTETQYF. CDR3 coding DNA: TGCAGCGTTCGGACAGGGGCGCGGACAGAGACCCAGTACTTC.

This clonotype was detected many times. The genes are TRBV7-8 and TRBJ2-2; 7 nucleotides agree with TRBD2. V shed 8 bases and J 5 bases; nucleotides not matched to a gene: 11. Looked up from germline, CDR1 is SGHVS and CDR2 is FQNEAQ. The CDR3 covers 15 residues. CDR3 coding DNA: TGTGCCAGCCTGCTGGGCGGGGAGGGAACCGGGGAGCTGTTTTTT. This gives the protein CASLLGGEGTGELFF. Full variable domain (missing parts from reference TRBV7-8 and TRBJ2-2): GAGVSQSPRYKVAKRGQDVALRCDPISGHVSLFWYQQALGQGPEFLTYFQNEAQLDKSGLPSDRFFAERPEGSVSTLKIQRTQQEDSAVYLCASLLGGEGTGELFFGEGSRLTVL.

The rearrangement links TRBV5-1 to TRBJ2-7, with 13 positions matching TRBD2. Germline loops: CDR1 SGHRS, CDR2 YFSETQ. This CDR3 comprises 17 residues. The V segment lost 0 bases and the J segment 2 bases; nucleotides outside the gene matches: 5. CDR3 DNA: TGCGCCAGCAGCTTGGGACTAGCGGGGGGCCTCACCTACGAGCAGTACTTC. This gives the protein CASSLGLAGGLTYEQYF. Drawing the rest from reference TRBV5-1 and TRBJ2-7, the complete variable domain is KAGVTQTPRYLIKTRGQQVTLSCSPISGHRSVSWYQQTPGQGLQFLFEYFSETQRNKGNFPGRFSGRQFSNSRSEMNVSTLELGDSALYLCASSLGLAGGLTYEQYFGPGTRLTVT.

This rearrangement joins TRBV4-1 to TRBJ2-1; D unclear. The V end lost 1 base, the J end lost 8 bases, and 15 bases lay between the germline ends. Germline V gene lookup returns CDR1 MGHRA and CDR2 YSYEKL. This CDR3 comprises 15 residues. CDR3 DNA: TGCGCCAGCAGCCAAGTCGGTGTTTTTATCCATGAGCAGTTCTTC. This translates into CASSQVGVFIHEQFF.

This clonotype was seen more than once but under ten times. V and J are TRBV30 and TRBJ1-6; D is uncertain. The V end was cut by 2 bases, the J end by 7 bases, with 12 bases between. Per germline, CDR1 GTSNPN and CDR2 SVGIG (reference sequence). This CDR3 is 14 amino acids long. The CDR3 region has the DNA TGTGCCTGGAGTCCCTGGACTGAGAATTCACCCCTCCACTTT. Translation gives CAWSPWTENSPLHF.

The chain recombines TRBV5-1 with TRBJ2-5; perhaps TRBD2 as D (5 bases). The CDR3 sequence is 15 residues long. V was trimmed by 0 bases and J by 1 base, leaving 10 bases between them. Germline V gives CDR1 SGHRS, CDR2 YFSETQ. The CDR3 nucleotides are TGCGCCAGCAGCTTGGGAGACTACATCCAAGAGACCCAGTACTTC. Translation: CASSLGDYIQETQYF. The entire variable domain, with the rest obtained from reference TRBV5-1 and TRBJ2-5, is as follows: KAGVTQTPRYLIKTRGQQVTLSCSPISGHRSVSWYQQTPGQGLQFLFEYFSETQRNKGNFPGRFSGRQFSNSRSEMNVSTLELGDSALYLCASSLGDYIQETQYFGPGTRLLVL.

V is TRBV28 and J is TRBJ1-2; the D is unclear. Germline V gives CDR1 MDHEN, CDR2 SYDVKM. V was cut by 5 bases and J by 9 bases, with 10 bases left in between. The CDR3 has 11 residues. CDR3 sequence: CASSLGPSYTF. The CDR3 nucleotides are TGTGCCAGCAGTCTCGGACCTAGCTACACCTTC.

The chain joins TRBV7-9 to TRBJ1-4; the match to TRBD1 covers 10 bases. From germline, CDR1 is SEHNR and CDR2 FQNEAQ (reference sequence). V trimming: 5 bases; J trimming: 9 bases; junction bases outside the gene matches: 15. The CDR3 consists of 17 residues. CDR3 in amino acids: CASSAPRRDRGTKKLFF. The CDR3, as DNA: TGTGCCAGCAGCGCCCCACGTCGGGACAGGGGCACTAAAAAACTGTTTTTT.

This clonotype has only a few counts. The genes are TRBV12-3 or TRBV12-4 and TRBJ2-7; TRBD1 matches at 7 bases. The CDR3 length is 13 residues. V lost 3 bases and J lost 2; bases outside the gene matches: 1. The CDR3 reads CASSLTGPYEQYV. CDR3 in DNA: TGTGCCAGCAGTTTGACAGGGCCCTACGAGCAGTACGTC.

V is TRBV3-1 and J is TRBJ2-1; 13 positions match TRBD2. This CDR3 is 17 amino acids long. V was clipped by 3 bases and J by 5 bases; unmatched bases: 7. The V gene's germline CDR1 is LGHDT and CDR2 YNNKEL (reference sequence). Written as DNA, the CDR3 is TGTGCCAGCAGCCAGCTGCCGGGACTAGCGGGGAACAATGAGCAGTTCTTC. Amino acids: CASSQLPGLAGNNEQFF.

This clonotype came up many times. The rearrangement joins TRBV4-1 to TRBJ2-3; D gene ambiguous. This CDR3 has 16 residues. Germline V gives CDR1 MGHRA, CDR2 YSYEKL. V shed 0 bases and J shed 0 bases, with 10 bases lying between them. CDR3 in amino acids: CASSQEAAPSTDTQYF. CDR3 bases: TGCGCCAGCAGCCAAGAGGCAGCGCCTAGCACAGATACGCAGTATTTT.